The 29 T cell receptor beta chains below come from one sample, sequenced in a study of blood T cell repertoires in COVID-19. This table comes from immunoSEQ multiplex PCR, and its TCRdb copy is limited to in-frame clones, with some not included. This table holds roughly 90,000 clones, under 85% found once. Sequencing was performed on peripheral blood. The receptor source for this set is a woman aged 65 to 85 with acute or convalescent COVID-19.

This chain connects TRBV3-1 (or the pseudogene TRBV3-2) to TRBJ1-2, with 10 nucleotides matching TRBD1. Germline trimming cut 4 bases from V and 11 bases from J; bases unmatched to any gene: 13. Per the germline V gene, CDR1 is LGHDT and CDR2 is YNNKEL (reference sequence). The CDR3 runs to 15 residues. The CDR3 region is CASSRPGQGVFGYTF. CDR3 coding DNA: TGTGCCAGCAGCCGCCCCGGACAGGGGGTTTTTGGGTACACCTTC.

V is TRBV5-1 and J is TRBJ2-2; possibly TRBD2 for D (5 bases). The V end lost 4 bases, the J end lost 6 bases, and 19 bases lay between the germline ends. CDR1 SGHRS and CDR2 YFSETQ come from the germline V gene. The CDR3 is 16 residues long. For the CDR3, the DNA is TGCGCCAGCAGCCCAGGCGGGTATCGTCTGGCCGGGGAGCTGTTTTTT. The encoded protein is CASSPGGYRLAGELFF.

The CDR3: CASRKGTGGEKLFF. The CDR3 nucleotides are TGTGCCAGCAGGAAAGGGACAGGGGGTGAAAAACTGTTTTTT. This rearrangement joins TRBV7-9 to TRBJ1-4, with TRBD1 matching 11 bases. V dropped 6 bases and J dropped 7; count of bases not matched to a gene: 4. The CDR3 is made up of 14 amino acids. Germline V lookup: CDR1 SEHNR, CDR2 FQNEAQ (reference sequence).

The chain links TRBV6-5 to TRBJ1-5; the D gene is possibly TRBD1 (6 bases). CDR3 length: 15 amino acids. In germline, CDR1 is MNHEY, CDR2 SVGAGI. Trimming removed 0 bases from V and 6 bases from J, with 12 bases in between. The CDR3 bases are TGTGCCAGCAGTTACTCCGGACAGCTCGGTCAGCCCCAGCATTTT. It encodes CASSYSGQLGQPQHF.

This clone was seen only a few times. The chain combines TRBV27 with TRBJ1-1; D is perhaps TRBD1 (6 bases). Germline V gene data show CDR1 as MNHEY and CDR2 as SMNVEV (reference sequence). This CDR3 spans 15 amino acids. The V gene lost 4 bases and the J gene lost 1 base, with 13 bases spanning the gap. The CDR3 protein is CASSYAGTSNTEAFF. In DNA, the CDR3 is TGTGCCAGCAGTTACGCCGGGACATCGAACACTGAAGCTTTCTTT.

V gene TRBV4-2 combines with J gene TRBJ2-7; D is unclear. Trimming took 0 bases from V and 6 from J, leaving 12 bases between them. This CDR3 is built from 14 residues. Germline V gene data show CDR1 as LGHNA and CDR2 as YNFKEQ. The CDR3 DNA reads TGTGCCAGCAGCCAAGATTGGGCAGATCGCGAGCAGTACTTC. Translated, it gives CASSQDWADREQYF.

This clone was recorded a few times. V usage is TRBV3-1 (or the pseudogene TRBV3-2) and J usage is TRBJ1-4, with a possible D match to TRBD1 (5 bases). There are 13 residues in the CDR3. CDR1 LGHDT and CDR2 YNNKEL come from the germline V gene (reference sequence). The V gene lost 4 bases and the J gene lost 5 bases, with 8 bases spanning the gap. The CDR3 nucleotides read TGTGCCAGCAGCCGTCGGGGGAATGAAAAACTGTTTTTT. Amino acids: CASSRRGNEKLFF.

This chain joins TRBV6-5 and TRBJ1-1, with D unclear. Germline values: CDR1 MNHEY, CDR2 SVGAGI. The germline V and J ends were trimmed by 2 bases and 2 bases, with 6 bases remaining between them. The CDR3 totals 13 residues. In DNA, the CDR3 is TGTGCCAGCAGTTACCAGTTTAACACTGAAGCTTTCTTT. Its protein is CASSYQFNTEAFF.

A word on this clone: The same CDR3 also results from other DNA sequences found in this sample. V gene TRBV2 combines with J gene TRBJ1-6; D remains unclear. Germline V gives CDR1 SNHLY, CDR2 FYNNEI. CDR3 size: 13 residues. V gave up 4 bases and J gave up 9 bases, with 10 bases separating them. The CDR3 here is CASSVVSGSPLHF. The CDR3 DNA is TGTGCCAGCAGTGTCGTATCGGGTTCACCCCTCCACTTT.

CDR3 loop: CASSLIAGNTEAFF. DNA for the CDR3: TGTGCCAGCAGCTTAATAGCCGGGAACACTGAAGCTTTCTTT. V gene TRBV7-3 combines with J gene TRBJ1-1; D is unresolved. The CDR3 is made up of 14 amino acids. V shed 1 base and J shed 1 base, with 7 bases lying between them. CDR1 is SGHTA, CDR2 FQGTGA, per germline.

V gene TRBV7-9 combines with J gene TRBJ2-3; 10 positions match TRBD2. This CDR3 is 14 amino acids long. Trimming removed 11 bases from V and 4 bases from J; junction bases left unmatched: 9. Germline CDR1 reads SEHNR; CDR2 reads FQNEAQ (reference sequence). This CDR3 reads CAGDPGLASDTQYF. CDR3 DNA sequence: TGTGCCGGAGACCCGGGACTAGCGTCAGATACGCAGTATTTT. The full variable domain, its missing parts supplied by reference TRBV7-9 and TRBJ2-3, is DTGVSQNPRHKITKRGQNVTFRCDPISEHNRLYWYRQTLGQGPEFLTYFQNEAQLEKSRLLSDRFSAERPKGSFSTLEIQRTEQGDSAMYLCAGDPGLASDTQYFGPGTRLTVL.

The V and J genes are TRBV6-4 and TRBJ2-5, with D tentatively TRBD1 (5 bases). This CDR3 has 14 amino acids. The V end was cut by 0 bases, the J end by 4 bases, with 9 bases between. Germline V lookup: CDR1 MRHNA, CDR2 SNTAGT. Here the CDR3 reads CASSDSVRGETQYF. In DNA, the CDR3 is TGTGCCAGCAGTGACTCAGTAAGGGGAGAGACCCAGTACTTC.

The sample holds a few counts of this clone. The CDR3 DNA reads as TGTGCCAGCAGCACCGGAGGATCCGGGGAGCTGTTTTTT. Encoded protein: CASSTGGSGELFF. The rearrangement joins TRBV12-3 or TRBV12-4 to TRBJ2-2; D may be TRBD2 (5 bases). Between the trimmed V and J ends, which lost 6 bases and 6 bases, there was a span of 11 bases. There are 13 residues in the CDR3.

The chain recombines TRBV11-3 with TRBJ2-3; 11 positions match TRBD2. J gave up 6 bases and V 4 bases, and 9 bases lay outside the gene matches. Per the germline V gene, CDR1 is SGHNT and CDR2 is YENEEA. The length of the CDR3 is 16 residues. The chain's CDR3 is CASSSGLAGPPDTQYF. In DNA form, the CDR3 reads TGTGCCAGCAGCTCTGGACTAGCGGGCCCGCCGGATACGCAGTATTTT.

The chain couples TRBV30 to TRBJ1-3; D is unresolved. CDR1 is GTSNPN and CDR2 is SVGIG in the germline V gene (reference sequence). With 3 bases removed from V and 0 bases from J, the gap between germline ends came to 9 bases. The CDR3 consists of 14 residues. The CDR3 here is CAWRQLSSGNTIYF. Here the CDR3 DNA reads TGTGCCTGGAGACAACTAAGCTCTGGAAACACCATATATTTT.

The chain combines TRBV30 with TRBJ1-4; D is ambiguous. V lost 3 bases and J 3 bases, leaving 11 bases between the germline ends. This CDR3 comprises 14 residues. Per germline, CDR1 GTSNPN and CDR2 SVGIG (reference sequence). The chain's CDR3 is CAWRHAGSNEKLFF. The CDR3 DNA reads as TGTGCCTGGAGGCACGCGGGCTCTAATGAAAAACTGTTTTTT. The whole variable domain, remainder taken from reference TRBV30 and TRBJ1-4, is SQTIHQWPATLVQPVGSPLSLECTVEGTSNPNLYWYRQAAGRGLQLLFYSVGIGQISSEVPQNLSASRPQDRQFILSSKKLLLSDSGFYLCAWRHAGSNEKLFFGSGTQLSVL.

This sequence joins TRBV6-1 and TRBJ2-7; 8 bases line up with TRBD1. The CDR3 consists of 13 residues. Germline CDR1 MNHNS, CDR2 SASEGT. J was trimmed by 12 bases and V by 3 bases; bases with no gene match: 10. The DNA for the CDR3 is TGTGCCAGCAGTGAGGACAGGGCCGGGTATCGGTACTTC. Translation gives CASSEDRAGYRYF.

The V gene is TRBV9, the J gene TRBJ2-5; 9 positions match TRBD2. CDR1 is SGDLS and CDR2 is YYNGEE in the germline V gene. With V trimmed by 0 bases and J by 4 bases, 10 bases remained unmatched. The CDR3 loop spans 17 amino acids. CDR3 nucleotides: TGTGCCAGCAGCGTAGGGAGTAGCGGGGGATCTTTAGAGACCCAGTACTTC. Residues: CASSVGSSGGSLETQYF.

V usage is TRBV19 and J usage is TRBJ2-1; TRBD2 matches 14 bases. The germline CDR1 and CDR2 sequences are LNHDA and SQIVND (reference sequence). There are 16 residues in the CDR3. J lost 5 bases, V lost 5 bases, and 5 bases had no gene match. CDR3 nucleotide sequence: TGTGCCAGTAGTCCCGGACTAGCGGGGGGACACAATGAGCAGTTCTTC. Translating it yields CASSPGLAGGHNEQFF. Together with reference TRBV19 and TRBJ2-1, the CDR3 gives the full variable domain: DGGITQSPKYLFRKEGQNVTLSCEQNLNHDAMYWYRQDPGQGLRLIYYSQIVNDFQKGDIAEGYSVSREKKESFPLTVTSAQKNPTAFYLCASSPGLAGGHNEQFFGPGTRLTVL.

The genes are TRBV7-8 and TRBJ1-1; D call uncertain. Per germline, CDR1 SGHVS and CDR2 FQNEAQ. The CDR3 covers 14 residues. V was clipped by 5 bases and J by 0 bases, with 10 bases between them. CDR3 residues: CASSPRTLNTEAFF. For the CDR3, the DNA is TGTGCCAGCAGCCCGAGAACCTTGAACACTGAAGCTTTCTTT. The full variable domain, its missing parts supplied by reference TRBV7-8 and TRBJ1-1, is GAGVSQSPRYKVAKRGQDVALRCDPISGHVSLFWYQQALGQGPEFLTYFQNEAQLDKSGLPSDRFFAERPEGSVSTLKIQRTQQEDSAVYLCASSPRTLNTEAFFGQGTRLTVV.

The CDR3 nucleotides read TGTGCCAGCAGCGAACGGACAGGGTGGTACGAGCAGTACTTC. It specifies CASSERTGWYEQYF. V gene TRBV6-6 combines with J gene TRBJ2-7; 8 nucleotides line up with TRBD1. Germline V gene lookup returns CDR1 MNHNY and CDR2 SVGAGI (reference sequence). V lost 6 bases to trimming and J lost 4 bases; unmatched junction nucleotides: 8. This CDR3 is built from 14 residues.

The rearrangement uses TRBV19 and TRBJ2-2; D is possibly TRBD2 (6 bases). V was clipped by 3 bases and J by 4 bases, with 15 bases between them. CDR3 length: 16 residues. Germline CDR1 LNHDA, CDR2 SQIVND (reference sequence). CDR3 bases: TGTGCCAGTAGTATGGGAGGCAGGGTCGGCACCGGGGAGCTGTTTTTT. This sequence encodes CASSMGGRVGTGELFF.

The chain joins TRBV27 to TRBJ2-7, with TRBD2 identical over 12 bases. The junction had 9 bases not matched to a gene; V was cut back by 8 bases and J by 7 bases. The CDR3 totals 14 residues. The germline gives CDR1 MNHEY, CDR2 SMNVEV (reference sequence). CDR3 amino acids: CASSTSGRVWEQYF. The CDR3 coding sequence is TGTGCCAGCTCGACTAGCGGGAGAGTGTGGGAGCAGTACTTC.

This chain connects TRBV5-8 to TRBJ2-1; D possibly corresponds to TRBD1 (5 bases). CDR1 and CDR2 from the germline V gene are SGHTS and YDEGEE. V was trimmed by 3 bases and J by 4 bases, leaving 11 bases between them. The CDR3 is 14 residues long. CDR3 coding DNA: TGTGCCAGCAGCTCCCCAGACAGTTACAATGAGCAGTTCTTC. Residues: CASSSPDSYNEQFF.

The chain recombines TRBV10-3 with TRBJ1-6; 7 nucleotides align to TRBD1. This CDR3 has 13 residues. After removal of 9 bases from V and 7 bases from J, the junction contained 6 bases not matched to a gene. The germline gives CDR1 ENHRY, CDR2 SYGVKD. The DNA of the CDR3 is TGTGCCATACAGGGGTACTCCAATTCACCCCTCCACTTT. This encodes CAIQGYSNSPLHF.

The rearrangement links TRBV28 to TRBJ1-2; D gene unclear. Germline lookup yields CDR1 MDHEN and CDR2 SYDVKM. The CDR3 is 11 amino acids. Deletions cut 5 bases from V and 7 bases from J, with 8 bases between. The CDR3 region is CASSLQAGYTF. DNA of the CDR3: TGTGCCAGCAGTCTCCAAGCTGGCTACACCTTC.

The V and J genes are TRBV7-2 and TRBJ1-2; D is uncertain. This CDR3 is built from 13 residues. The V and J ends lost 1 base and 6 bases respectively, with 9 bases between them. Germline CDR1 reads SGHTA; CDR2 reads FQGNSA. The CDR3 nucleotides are TGTGCCAGCAGCTTAGGGCGGACTCATGGCTACACCTTC. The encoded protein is CASSLGRTHGYTF.

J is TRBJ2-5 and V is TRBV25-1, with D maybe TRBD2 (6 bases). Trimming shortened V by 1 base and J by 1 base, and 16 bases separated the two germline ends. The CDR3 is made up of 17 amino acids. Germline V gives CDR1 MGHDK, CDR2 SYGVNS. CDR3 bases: TGTGCCAGCAGTGAATTAGGAGGGATAACCGTCCAAGAGACCCAGTACTTC. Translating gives CASSELGGITVQETQYF.

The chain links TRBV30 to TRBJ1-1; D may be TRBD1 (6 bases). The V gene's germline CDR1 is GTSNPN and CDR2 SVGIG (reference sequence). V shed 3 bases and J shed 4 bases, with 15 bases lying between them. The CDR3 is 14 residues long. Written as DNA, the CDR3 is TGTGCCTGGAGGTATTTAACAGGGTTCACTGAAGCTTTCTTT. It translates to CAWRYLTGFTEAFF.